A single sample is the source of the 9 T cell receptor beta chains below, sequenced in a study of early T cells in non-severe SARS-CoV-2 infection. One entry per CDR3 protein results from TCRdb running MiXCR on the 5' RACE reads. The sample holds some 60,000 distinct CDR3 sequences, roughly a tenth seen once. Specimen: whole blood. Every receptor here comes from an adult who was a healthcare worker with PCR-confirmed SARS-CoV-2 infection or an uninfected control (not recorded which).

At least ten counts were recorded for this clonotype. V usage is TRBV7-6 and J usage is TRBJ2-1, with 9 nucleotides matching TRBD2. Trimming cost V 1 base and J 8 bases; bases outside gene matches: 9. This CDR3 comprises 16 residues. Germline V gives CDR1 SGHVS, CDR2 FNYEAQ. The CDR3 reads CASSLGGGRALDEQFF. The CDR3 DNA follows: TGTGCCAGCAGCTTAGGAGGCGGGAGGGCCTTAGATGAGCAGTTCTTC.

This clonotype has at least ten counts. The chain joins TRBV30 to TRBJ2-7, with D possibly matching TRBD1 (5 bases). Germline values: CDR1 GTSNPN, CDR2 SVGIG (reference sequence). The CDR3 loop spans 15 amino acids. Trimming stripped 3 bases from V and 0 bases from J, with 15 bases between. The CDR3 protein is CAWRTPREYSYEQYF. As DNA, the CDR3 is TGTGCCTGGAGGACCCCCAGGGAATACTCCTACGAGCAGTACTTC.

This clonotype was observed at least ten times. This CDR3 is CASSSDGTGSYEQYF. The CDR3 nucleotides read TGTGCCAGCAGTTCGGACGGGACAGGTAGCTACGAGCAGTACTTC. The V call is TRBV6-6, the J call TRBJ2-7, with TRBD1 matching 8 bases. The V segment lost 4 bases and the J segment 3 bases; nucleotides outside the gene matches: 8. CDR3 length: 15 amino acids. CDR1 is MNHNY, CDR2 SVGAGI, per germline (reference sequence).

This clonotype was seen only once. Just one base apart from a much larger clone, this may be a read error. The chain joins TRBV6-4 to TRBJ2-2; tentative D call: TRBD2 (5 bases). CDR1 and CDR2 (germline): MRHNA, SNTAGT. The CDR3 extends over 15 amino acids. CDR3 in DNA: TGTGCCAGCCGCCTGGACGGTCGGAACACCGGGGAGCTGCTTTTT. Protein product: CASRLDGRNTGELLF.

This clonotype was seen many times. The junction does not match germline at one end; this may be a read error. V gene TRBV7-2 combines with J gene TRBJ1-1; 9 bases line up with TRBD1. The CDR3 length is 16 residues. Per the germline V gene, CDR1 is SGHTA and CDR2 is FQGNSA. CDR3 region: CASSVAPGQGYTEAFF. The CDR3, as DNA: TGTGCCAGCAGCGTAGCACCGGGACAGGGATACACTGAAGCTTTCTTT.

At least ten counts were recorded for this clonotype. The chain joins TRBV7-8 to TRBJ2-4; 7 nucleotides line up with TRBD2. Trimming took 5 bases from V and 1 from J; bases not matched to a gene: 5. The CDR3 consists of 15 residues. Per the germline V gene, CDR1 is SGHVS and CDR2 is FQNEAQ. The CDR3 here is CASSVGGGAKNIQYF. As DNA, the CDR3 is TGTGCCAGCAGCGTGGGGGGAGGGGCCAAAAACATTCAGTACTTC.

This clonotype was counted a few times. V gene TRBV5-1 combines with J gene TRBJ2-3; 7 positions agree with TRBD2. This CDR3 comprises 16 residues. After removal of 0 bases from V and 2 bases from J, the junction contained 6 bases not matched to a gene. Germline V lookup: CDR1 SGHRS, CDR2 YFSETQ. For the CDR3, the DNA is TGCGCCAGCAGCTTGGCCCTAGCGGAGCTCACAGATACGCAGTATTTT. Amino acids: CASSLALAELTDTQYF.

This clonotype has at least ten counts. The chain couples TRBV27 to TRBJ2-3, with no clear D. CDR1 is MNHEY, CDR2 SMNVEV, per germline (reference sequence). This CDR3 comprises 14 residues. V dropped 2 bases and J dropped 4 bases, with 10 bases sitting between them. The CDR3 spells CASSLKREADTQYF. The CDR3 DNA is TGTGCCAGCAGTTTAAAAAGGGAAGCAGATACGCAGTATTTT.

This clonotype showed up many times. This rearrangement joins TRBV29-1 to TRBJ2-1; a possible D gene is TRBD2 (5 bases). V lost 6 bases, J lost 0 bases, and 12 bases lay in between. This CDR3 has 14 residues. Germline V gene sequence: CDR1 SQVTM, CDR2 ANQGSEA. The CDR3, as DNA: TGCAGCGTATTCGCGGGCCCCTCCTACAATGAGCAGTTCTTC. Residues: CSVFAGPSYNEQFF.